The rows below give T cell receptor beta chains drawn from one sample of a study of T cells in Graves' hyperthyroidism and ophthalmopathy. MiXCR, applied by TCRdb to the multiplex PCR reads, yields one record per CDR3 protein. The sample has roughly 420,000 distinct CDR3 sequences, around 14% seen once. The sequencing input was blood. These receptors were taken from a woman in her late teens or twenties with Graves' hyperthyroidism. CDR3s include the opening cysteine and the closing phenylalanine or tryptophan. The D gene is left open where the match is weak. Not every row has a clone size; where given, it reads once, few, many or a size class.

v_call	j_call	clone_size	d_call	cdr3_nt	cdr3_aa
TRBV30	TRBJ2-5	many	TRBD1	TGTGCCTGGAGTGCGGGACAGCTCCAAGAGACCCAGTACTTC	CAWSAGQLQETQYF
TRBV7-2	TRBJ2-7	few	TRBD1	TGTGCCAGCAGCGTACTACCGGGACAGGCATCCTACGAGCAGTACTTC	CASSVLPGQASYEQYF
TRBV18	TRBJ2-4	many	-	TGTGCCAGCTCGCCGCTAGGTTCGGTCAAAAACATTCAGTACTTC	CASSPLGSVKNIQYF
TRBV28	TRBJ1-4	-	-	TGTGCCAGCAGTTGGTTTAATGAAAAACTGTTTTTT	CASSWFNEKLFF
TRBV19	TRBJ2-1	-	-	TGTGCCAGTAGTATCGGACATACCCCAGAGCAGTTCTTC	CASSIGHTPEQFF
TRBV5-1	TRBJ1-6	many	TRBD1	TGCGCCAGCAATCAACAGGGGGCAGAGAATTCACCCCTCCACTTT	CASNQQGAENSPLHF
TRBV5-1	TRBJ2-5	few	TRBD2	TGCGCCAGCAGCCGTCCCGGGACTAGTGCGGGTTGGGAGACCCAGTACTTC	CASSRPGTSAGWETQYF
TRBV25-1	TRBJ2-3	many	-	TGTGCCAGCAGTGTGACTAGGGCAACACAGGATACGCAGTATTTT	CASSVTRATQDTQYF
TRBV10-3	TRBJ2-3	-	-	TGTGCCATCAGTGGGACAGCACAGGATACGCAGTATTTT	CAISGTAQDTQYF
TRBV28	TRBJ1-4	many	-	TGTGCCAGCAGTCAACAGGCGCCTAATGAAAAACTGTTTTTT	CASSQQAPNEKLFF
TRBV11-2	TRBJ2-2	-	TRBD2	TGTGCCAGCAGCGGGACTAGCGGGAGGACCGGGGAGCTGTTTTTT	CASSGTSGRTGELFF
TRBV28	TRBJ1-5	many	-	TGTGCCAGCAGTTCCCCTCGGGGGGGCATCAGCAATCAGCCCCAGCATTTT	CASSSPRGGISNQPQHF
TRBV7-9	TRBJ2-4	many	-	TGTGCCAGCAGCCAGTTGGTTGGCGTGGGAAACATTCAGTACTTC	CASSQLVGVGNIQYF
TRBV12-3/TRBV12-4	TRBJ1-2	-	-	TGTGCCAGCAGTTTAATGGCAGGGAGTAACTATGGCTACACCTTC	CASSLMAGSNYGYTF
TRBV12-3/TRBV12-4	TRBJ1-1	many	-	TGTGCCAGCAGTTTGGGGTCGACCCAAGCTTTCTTT	CASSLGSTQAFF
TRBV7-2	TRBJ1-2	few	-	TGTGCCAGCAGCTTAGCATCGGTGTACACCTTC	CASSLASVYTF
TRBV2	TRBJ2-6	-	-	TGTGCCAGCAGCCTCGAGGGCAGTTGGTCTGGGGCCAACGTCCTGACTTTC	CASSLEGSWSGANVLTF
TRBV30	TRBJ2-7	many	TRBD2	TGTGCCTGCGCCAGGGAGGGCTCCGAGCAGTACTTC	CACAREGSEQYF
TRBV2	TRBJ2-3	many	-	TGTGCCGGCTCACTCGCCGCGGGTACGCAGTATTTT	CAGSLAAGTQYF
TRBV6-5	TRBJ1-6	many	-	TGTGCCAGCAGTTACTCAAGTTTAGGGGCCAATTCACCCCTCCACTTT	CASSYSSLGANSPLHF
TRBV2	TRBJ2-7	many	-	TGTGCCAGCAGTGAATCCGGGGCAAGGGTTTCCTACGAGCAGTACTTC	CASSESGARVSYEQYF
TRBV5-1	TRBJ2-7	few	TRBD1	TGCGCCAGCAGCTTGGCCGGACAGGGCACCCACGAGCAGTACTTC	CASSLAGQGTHEQYF
TRBV9	TRBJ2-3	few	TRBD2	TGTGCCAGCAGCGTAGGCCTAGCGGGAGTTTGGGCAGATACGCAGTATTTT	CASSVGLAGVWADTQYF
TRBV18	TRBJ1-2	many	-	TGTGCCAGCTCACCATTTACCGGGGACAATGGCTACACCTTC	CASSPFTGDNGYTF
TRBV3-1	TRBJ2-1	many	-	TGTGCCAGCAGCCTCCTGCACAGGGAGCTCAATGAGCAGTTCTTC	CASSLLHRELNEQFF
TRBV12-3/TRBV12-4	TRBJ1-2	-	TRBD1	TGTGCCAGCAGTAAACAGGGGCACTATGGCTACACCTTC	CASSKQGHYGYTF
TRBV9	TRBJ1-3	few	-	TGTGCCAGCAGCGCCGGGGGGACCTCTGGAAACACCATATATTTT	CASSAGGTSGNTIYF
TRBV12-3/TRBV12-4	TRBJ2-1	many	-	TGTGCCAGCAGGAAGCCCGGGACTCTCAATGAGCAGTTCTTC	CASRKPGTLNEQFF
TRBV13	TRBJ2-7	-	TRBD1	TGTGCCAGCAGCAAGACAGGGGGCGCTTCCTCTTTCTACGAGCAGTACTTC	CASSKTGGASSFYEQYF
TRBV2	TRBJ1-2	many	-	TGTGCCAGCATGGACGGCTATGGCTACACCTTC	CASMDGYGYTF
TRBV4-2	TRBJ2-3	-	TRBD2	TGTGCCAGCAGCCAAGATCTCGGCCGGGGGGAGCATACGCAGTATTTT	CASSQDLGRGEHTQYF
TRBV3-1	TRBJ2-3	-	-	TGTGCCAGCAGCCAAGCTTACGCGGGCACGAGCACAGATACGCAGTATTTT	CASSQAYAGTSTDTQYF
TRBV7-8	TRBJ2-2	many	-	TGTGCCAGCAGCCGAGTCACTGGATTCACCGGGGAGCTGTTTTTT	CASSRVTGFTGELFF
TRBV7-2	TRBJ1-2	many	TRBD1	TGTGCCAGCAGCTTAGTTTGGTTTGACAGGGGCGATGGCTACACCTTC	CASSLVWFDRGDGYTF
TRBV20-1	TRBJ1-5	-	TRBD1	TGCAGTGCTGCAGGGGGGAGCAATCAGCCCCAGCATTTT	CSAAGGSNQPQHF
TRBV4-2	TRBJ1-2	many	-	TGTGCCAGCAGCCCTCGGGCCCAGACACTCTATGGCTACACCTTC	CASSPRAQTLYGYTF
TRBV12-3/TRBV12-4	TRBJ1-5	-	TRBD1	TGTGCCAGCAGGTTCGACAGGGAAGGTCAGCCCCAGCATTTT	CASRFDREGQPQHF